This record looks at one T cell receptor beta chain sequence and its context. Its antigen target is currently unknown. Base qualities are not recorded, but no much larger clone differs from it by a single base. In total, fewer than 750 healthy bone marrow donors made up the cohort. At the time of sampling, every cohort member was nominally healthy, though immune exposures that went unrecorded were likely present. The donor tested CMV seropositive and was one of the 289 seropositive cohort members. A peripheral blood sample was provided by each donor, and peripheral blood mononuclear cells were used for TCR beta sequencing. Genomic DNA was extracted from the blood cell samples with the Qiagen DNeasy Blood Extraction Kit. This entry belongs to a study of cytomegalovirus exposure and HLA in healthy donors (dated by TCRdb to 2016 to 2017). With respect to the entire study: An earlier analysis of roughly 630 of the donors reported roughly 270 Gb of sequence data and 117 million unique TCR beta sequences from 190 million or so T cells. Both class I and class II loci were covered by HLA typing, at four-digit resolution. A later analysis re-analyzed previously published TCR beta repertoires from hundreds of donors and added high-resolution HLA genotyping to study TCR occurrence patterns. The study aimed to test whether cataloging public T cell receptors could reveal signatures of past pathogen exposure. To decide whether each TCR beta V gene segment behaved as functional or pseudogenic, an earlier analysis of fewer than 750 of the donors relied on high-throughput TCR beta sequencing. Among about 400 genotyped donors of the cohort, an average of around 240,000 unique TCR beta nucleotide sequences was sequenced per donor, of which about 20% were non-productive. To predict cytomegalovirus infection status, the study brought together high-throughput TCR immunosequencing, statistical association of individual TCRs with disease status, and machine learning. A separate validation cohort of roughly 130 different subjects was used in addition to the roughly 700-subject first cohort. Roughly 300 gigabases of sequencing data and around 87 million unique TCR sequences were included in an early release covering about 620 HLA-typed donors. A later genetic analysis used genome-wide SNP genotypes for about three fifths of the 666 donors, treating that subset as a discovery cohort. All discovery cohort repertoires had been generated on a single sequencing platform. Typing coverage varied by locus: roughly 620-640 donors for A, B, C, DRB1 and DQB1; 500 to 550 for DQA1; approximately 570 for DPA1; more than 450 for DPB1. Alongside the repertoire data, information on donor age, sex, ethnicity and CMV serostatus was compiled. Using immunosequencing, the study profiled T cell repertoires from 666 subjects and related those repertoires to cytomegalovirus serostatus. Rather than drawing on any new phenotypic data, the later analysis identified candidate immune exposures from TCR beta sequences and the way those sequences occurred across donors. Of the roughly 400 genotyped donors, 65% to 90% were placed in the genetic ancestry cluster associated with self-reported Caucasian donors. Roughly 5 DR-DQ haplotypes were handled as single units for association and clustering, since linkage in the cohort was strong.

Library preparation used the immunoSEQ multiplex PCR assay. For the multiplex PCR, a mixture combining 60 forward primers for TCR Vbeta segments and 13 reverse primers for TCR Jbeta segments was used. The CDR3 region of rearranged TCR beta genes was amplified from genomic DNA with a multiplex PCR assay. Amplified TCR beta libraries were sequenced as 87-base-pair reads on the Illumina HiSeq System. Per the authors' processing: A later analysis tallied roughly 80 million unique TCR beta chains across the 700 or so repertoires, and approximately 9.9 million of those chains were shared by two or more donors. Raw reads were error-corrected and collapsed into unique sequences by a nearest-neighbor algorithm in which closely related sequences were merged to remove PCR and sequencing errors. V, D and J gene segments were assigned by aligning CDR3 sequences to IMGT reference sequences. Each retained sequence needed at least a six-nucleotide match to both a V gene segment and a J gene segment. A rearrangement counted as productive if the CDR3 had no stop codons and remained in frame with V and J, and every other rearrangement counted as non-productive. Following IMGT convention, CDR3 was defined as the stretch from the second conserved V-encoded cysteine up to the conserved J-encoded phenylalanine. The earlier analysis of about 530 of the donors excluded any sequence lacking an unambiguous match to a single V gene segment. In an earlier analysis of a few hundred of the donors, a V segment was called functional when productive rearrangements were above 56.7%, and segregating when the standard deviation between donors exceeded 5%. A statistical classification framework was built for diagnosing cytomegalovirus status from the catalog of TCR beta chain sequences. V and J gene assignment, in a later analysis, came from comparing TCR nucleotide sequences with IMGT/GENE-DB human TR gene sequences. In a later analysis, CDR3 sequences and most-parsimonious VDJ recombination scenarios were assigned using the TCRdist pipeline. A later analysis defined each TCR beta chain by its CDR3 amino acid sequence plus V-gene family, and excluded reads lacking a unique V-gene family. In a later analysis, approximately 590 highly shared, low-generation-probability nucleotide sequences were removed to address suspected cross-contamination and a sequencing artifact. In a later analysis, a clonal expansion index for each public chain was calculated from normalized within-repertoire ranks of inferred template counts. In a later analysis, generation probabilities were computed with a VDJ recombination model fitted to out-of-frame rearrangements, and the resulting probabilities were checked against IGoR. In a later analysis, TCR-TCR, TCR-HLA and TCR-CMV co-occurrence was scored with hypergeometric tests, and a repertoire-size bias correction was applied to TCR pairs. To estimate false discovery rates, a later analysis permuted the HLA or CMV assignments 20 times. In a later analysis, co-occurring TCRs were grouped using DBSCAN, with TCRdist sequence similarity added in when clustering inside HLA-allele-positive subsets. For co-occurrence clustering, repertoires with fewer than 30,000 or more than 120,000 public chains were excluded, along with about five repertoires with anomalous nucleotide sharing. The table comes from immuneACCESS by way of TCRdb, which keeps in-frame sequences with V and J called. Part of the clones is missing from these tables; in studies checked, under half for an unresolved V gene and the rest for unknown reasons. V and J calls and clone size are given by that table; D and trimming were obtained from the DNA. The sample table contains roughly 190,000 clones; only one count was recorded for almost 75% of them. In total, the top ten clones hold 2.5% to 3.5% of the sample.

Relative to germline, V is 3 bases shorter and J is 0 bases shorter, with 12 bases between their ends. The CDR3 sequence holds 15 residues, the cysteine and phenylalanine included. Here the CDR3 DNA is all that survives: 45 bases in frame from base 1. From the germline V gene (reference sequence), CDR1 is SEHNR and CDR2 is FQNEAQ. What the authors observed across the whole study: Immune exposure information for the cohort was limited to CMV serostatus. The study listed over 150 TCR beta chains as associated with cytomegalovirus. In a later analysis, HLA-associated TCR beta chains were found to be more clonally expanded and to have lower generation probabilities than equally common non-associated chains. According to a later analysis, parvovirus B19, influenza, CMV and Epstein-Barr virus appeared linked to several top co-occurrence clusters. According to a later analysis, most CMV-associated TCR beta chains appeared to be HLA-restricted, and the HLA associations seemed to be driven largely by CMV exposure. Most TCR sequences were observed very rarely across donors, whereas some public TCRs were present in many individuals. In vitro tests confirmed that three of the cytomegalovirus-associated TCR beta chains recognize cytomegalovirus antigens. According to a later analysis, TCR association rates differed among HLA loci, with DRB1 alleles showing the most associated TCRs and HLA-C alleles showing the fewest. Correlated functional status among segregating V segments might be attributable to linkage disequilibrium, but an unknown experimental factor could not be ruled out. Because some donors lacked HLA typing at each locus, the association tests relied only on the typed subset. When HLA alleles, especially DR and DQ, strongly co-occurred, TCR associations were difficult to assign to individual alleles. Presence/absence analyses assumed roughly uniform sequencing depth across donors, an assumption that may not hold. Only TCR beta chains were sequenced in this cohort, and the absence of alpha or paired-chain data limited detectable features. A cluster of highly shared sequence variants was judged likely to be a technical artifact of the sequencing pipeline. The classifier was reported to diagnose cytomegalovirus status with high specificity and sensitivity in both the original and validation cohorts. Broadly in line with IMGT annotations, most TCR beta V segments showed up in productive rearrangements about 87% or about 30% of the time in an earlier analysis of 587 of the donors. According to the authors, the approach could potentially be generalized to other disease states and immunological phenotypes. A further reported finding was that TCR beta sequences accurately predicted the HLA-A and HLA-B alleles for most subjects in the first cohort. In a later genetic analysis, a missense DCLRE1C variant was associated with V-gene and J-gene trimming of TCR beta chains, and the association was replicated in an independent cohort. Because counts were too low, about 15 rarely observed V segments, including chromosome 9 orphons, were left out of the earlier analysis of 500 to 750 of the donors. Specific HLA alleles were associated with over 15,000 TCR beta sequences at a false discovery rate of 0.05 in a later analysis. The 87-base-pair reads could not distinguish some IMGT-functional V segments, including TRBV6-2 and TRBV6-3, so those segments were excluded. A later genetic analysis reported fewer N-insertions in productive TCRs among donors in an Asian-associated ancestry cluster than the roughly 620-donor mean.

The clonotype originates from a woman in her 30s in good health and CMV-seropositive. The rearrangement joined TRBV7-9 to TRBJ2-7, and the D gene may be TRBD1, 6 bases matching. Material for sequencing was PBMCs. The nucleotides are TGTGCCAGCAGCTTTGGACAGATGAACTCCTACGAGCAGTACTTC. Its protein product is CASSFGQMNSYEQYF.